The clone carrying this T cell receptor beta chain was seen repeatedly, ten times or more. Its antigen is unidentified. Germline and junction disagree at one end, which may indicate a read error. The sample belongs to a study of T cells in Graves' hyperthyroidism and ophthalmopathy. Overall study results and limits: Blood also held most thyroid clonotypes expanded beyond 0.001.

RNA transcripts provided the source from which TCR beta CDR3 regions were amplified. Initially, a first-round RT-PCR of the TCR CDR3 employed the HTBI primer set. MiXCR was run by TCRdb on the multiplex PCR reads, yielding one entry per CDR3 protein. The sample has some 560,000 distinct CDR3 sequences; approximately 14% are singletons. The CDR3 is made up of 12 amino acids. CDR1 and CDR2 from the germline V gene are SNHLY and FYNNEI. Sequencing was done on a sample of blood. V usage is TRBV2 and J usage is TRBJ2-5; D assignment may be TRBD1 or TRBD2 (5 bases each). The sequence derives from a woman in her thirties with Graves' hyperthyroidism. CDR3 in amino acids: CASTEGPSGRDF. The CDR3 bases are TGTGCCAGCACCGAGGGGCCGTCTGGGCGGGACTTC. Full variable domain (rest looked up from reference TRBV2 and TRBJ2-5): EPEVTQTPSHQVTQMGQEVILRCVPISNHLYFYWYRQILGQKVEFLVSFYNNEISEKSEIFDDQFSVERPDGSNFTLKIRSTKLEDSAMYFCASTEGPSGRDFGPGTRLLVL.